The sequence of this T cell receptor (beta chain) was determined in a study of early T cells in non-severe SARS-CoV-2 infection. This clonotype came up many times. Via MiXCR, TCRdb re-called the 5' RACE reads, giving one row per CDR3 protein. This sample has about 28,000 distinct CDR3 sequences, with 5% to 5.5% found just once. Looked up from germline, CDR1 is SQVTM and CDR2 is ANQGSEA. The CDR3 runs 15 residues. V lost 4 bases, J lost 8 bases, and 11 bases stayed unmatched. The TCR comes from an adult who was a healthcare worker with PCR-confirmed SARS-CoV-2 infection or an uninfected control (not recorded which). Specimen: whole blood. The chain links TRBV29-1 to TRBJ1-4; the match to TRBD1 covers 9 bases. The CDR3 DNA reads TGCAGCGTTGGGGCCTCGGGACAGGGTGGCGAAAAACTGTTTTTT. It is translated as CSVGASGQGGEKLFF. Full variable domain (outside the CDR3, taken from reference TRBV29-1 and TRBJ1-4): SAVISQKPSRDICQRGTSLTIQCQVDSQVTMMFWYRQQPGQSLTLIATANQGSEATYESGFVIDKFPISRPNLTFSTLTVSNMSPEDSSIYLCSVGASGQGGEKLFFGSGTQLSVL.